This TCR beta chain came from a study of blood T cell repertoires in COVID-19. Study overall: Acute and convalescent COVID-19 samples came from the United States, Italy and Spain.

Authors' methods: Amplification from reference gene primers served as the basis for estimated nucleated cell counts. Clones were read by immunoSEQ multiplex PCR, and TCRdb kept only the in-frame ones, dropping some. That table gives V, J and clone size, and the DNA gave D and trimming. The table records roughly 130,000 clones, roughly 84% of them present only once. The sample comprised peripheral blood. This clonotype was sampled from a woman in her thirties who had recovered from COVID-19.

The CDR3 loop reads CASRMTASGGNQPQHF. The CDR3 DNA is TGTGCCAGTAGGATGACCGCTTCGGGGGGCAATCAGCCCCAGCATTTT. The chain has TRBV19 and TRBJ1-5; a possible D gene is TRBD1 (5 bases). Trimming shortened V by 6 bases and J by 2 bases, and 17 bases separated the two germline ends. Germline V gives CDR1 LNHDA, CDR2 SQIVND (reference sequence). The CDR3 extends over 16 amino acids.